These T cell receptor beta chains were read from a single sample in a study of blood T cell repertoires in COVID-19. The table came from immunoSEQ multiplex PCR; TCRdb's copy has only in-frame clones and leaves some out. Of 250,000 or so clones in the sample, approximately 92% were seen once. Specimen: peripheral blood. The origin of the receptors is a woman aged 40 to 50 who had recovered from COVID-19. Each CDR3 is given with its conserved first and last residue. Fields, in order: D gene, J gene, V gene, clone size, CDR3 DNA, CDR3 protein. A D gene is named only where the DNA matches it firmly. Only part of the rows carry a size: once, few, many, or a class if the clone is expanded.

d_call: -; j_call: TRBJ2-3; v_call: TRBV5-1; clone_size: -; cdr3_nt: TGCGCCAGCAGCCTGGGGGAGATGACAGATACGCAGTATTTT; cdr3_aa: CASSLGEMTDTQYF
d_call: TRBD1; j_call: TRBJ2-3; v_call: TRBV15; clone_size: -; cdr3_nt: TGTGCCACCAGCAGGGGACAGGGGGGAACAGATACGCAGTATTTT; cdr3_aa: CATSRGQGGTDTQYF
d_call: -; j_call: TRBJ1-5; v_call: TRBV6-5; clone_size: -; cdr3_nt: TGTGCCAGCACCCCTACTCAGCCCCAGCATTTT; cdr3_aa: CASTPTQPQHF
d_call: -; j_call: TRBJ1-4; v_call: TRBV3-1/TRBV3-2; clone_size: -; cdr3_nt: TGTGCCAGCAGCCAGGACTACGCCTCTGAAAAACTGTTTTTT; cdr3_aa: CASSQDYASEKLFF
d_call: TRBD1; j_call: TRBJ1-1; v_call: TRBV6-5; clone_size: -; cdr3_nt: TGTGCCAGCAGTTACTCACAGGGGCCGTCATGGGAAGCTTTCTTT; cdr3_aa: CASSYSQGPSWEAFF
d_call: TRBD2; j_call: TRBJ2-1; v_call: TRBV13; clone_size: -; cdr3_nt: TGTGCCAGCAGCTACCATGACTTCGCAGCGGGAGCCGTTAATGAGCAGTTCTTC; cdr3_aa: CASSYHDFAAGAVNEQFF
d_call: TRBD1; j_call: TRBJ1-1; v_call: TRBV4-1; clone_size: -; cdr3_nt: TGCGCCAGCAGCCAGTCCCGGGACAGGGAAGGGGCTTTCTTT; cdr3_aa: CASSQSRDREGAFF
d_call: -; j_call: TRBJ2-1; v_call: TRBV10-2; clone_size: -; cdr3_nt: TGCGCCAGCACCCGGAGGACGGGATACAATGAGCAGTTCTTC; cdr3_aa: CASTRRTGYNEQFF
d_call: TRBD2; j_call: TRBJ2-7; v_call: TRBV19; clone_size: -; cdr3_nt: TGTGCCAGTAGTGGCGGGGGGCATTACGAGCAGTACTTC; cdr3_aa: CASSGGGHYEQYF
d_call: -; j_call: TRBJ2-2; v_call: TRBV9; clone_size: -; cdr3_nt: TGTGCCAGCAGCGTCTCAAGCAGGGCCCCCGTGGAGCTGTTTTTT; cdr3_aa: CASSVSSRAPVELFF
d_call: -; j_call: TRBJ2-3; v_call: TRBV24-1; clone_size: -; cdr3_nt: TGTGCCACCAGTGACCCGACTATGGTAGATACGCAGTATTTT; cdr3_aa: CATSDPTMVDTQYF
d_call: -; j_call: TRBJ1-1; v_call: TRBV15; clone_size: once; cdr3_nt: TGTGCCACCAGCAGAGTTCGGCAGGGCTCAACTGAAGCTTTCTTT; cdr3_aa: CATSRVRQGSTEAFF
d_call: TRBD1; j_call: TRBJ1-5; v_call: TRBV2; clone_size: -; cdr3_nt: TGTGCCAGCAGGTCAAGGGGGCTGGGTAATCAGCCCCAGCATTTT; cdr3_aa: CASRSRGLGNQPQHF
d_call: -; j_call: TRBJ1-3; v_call: TRBV27; clone_size: -; cdr3_nt: TGTGCCAGCAGTTTAGGAGGGCCTGGAAACACCATATATTTT; cdr3_aa: CASSLGGPGNTIYF
d_call: TRBD1; j_call: TRBJ1-2; v_call: TRBV5-4; clone_size: -; cdr3_nt: TGTGCCAGCAGCTTGTCGGCAGGGGGCGTCTATGGCTACACCTTC; cdr3_aa: CASSLSAGGVYGYTF
d_call: -; j_call: TRBJ2-5; v_call: TRBV12-3/TRBV12-4; clone_size: once; cdr3_nt: TGTGCCAGCAGTTTGAGAGAGACCCAGTACTTC; cdr3_aa: CASSLRETQYF
d_call: -; j_call: TRBJ1-6; v_call: TRBV4-1; clone_size: -; cdr3_nt: TGCGCCAGCAGCCAAGTCCCAGGGGTCAATTCACCCCTCCACTTT; cdr3_aa: CASSQVPGVNSPLHF
d_call: TRBD2; j_call: TRBJ2-1; v_call: TRBV9; clone_size: once; cdr3_nt: TGTGCCAGCAGCGGAAGCGGGAACTCCTACAATGAGCAGTTCTTC; cdr3_aa: CASSGSGNSYNEQFF
d_call: -; j_call: TRBJ2-3; v_call: TRBV11-1; clone_size: -; cdr3_nt: TGTGCCAGCAGCTTCCGACAGGTCGAAGATACGCAGTATTTT; cdr3_aa: CASSFRQVEDTQYF
d_call: -; j_call: TRBJ2-3; v_call: TRBV5-4; clone_size: -; cdr3_nt: TGTGCCAGCAGCTTAGGCGGGGGCGGGGGAACAGATACGCAGTATTTT; cdr3_aa: CASSLGGGGGTDTQYF
d_call: -; j_call: TRBJ1-5; v_call: TRBV21-1; clone_size: -; cdr3_nt: TGTGCCAGCAGCAAAACGGACGACAGGGGCACAGCCAGCAATCAGCCCCAGCATTTT; cdr3_aa: CASSKTDDRGTASNQPQHF
d_call: TRBD1; j_call: TRBJ1-2; v_call: TRBV4-1; clone_size: once; cdr3_nt: TGCGCCAGCAGCCCCGCCGGGACAGGGAGGAGGCTGGCGGATGGCTACACCTTC; cdr3_aa: CASSPAGTGRRLADGYTF
d_call: -; j_call: TRBJ2-7; v_call: TRBV6-5; clone_size: few; cdr3_nt: TGTGCCAGCGTGACTCCTACCTACGAGCAGTACTTC; cdr3_aa: CASVTPTYEQYF
d_call: -; j_call: TRBJ2-5; v_call: TRBV3-1/TRBV3-2; clone_size: -; cdr3_nt: TGTGCCAGCAGCCACCCCAGGGGGGGACTAGTGCAAGAGACCCAGTACTTC; cdr3_aa: CASSHPRGGLVQETQYF
d_call: TRBD1; j_call: TRBJ1-6; v_call: TRBV24-1; clone_size: -; cdr3_nt: TGTGCCACCAGTGACGGACAGGGTCACAATTCACCCCTCCACTTT; cdr3_aa: CATSDGQGHNSPLHF
d_call: -; j_call: TRBJ2-2; v_call: TRBV27; clone_size: -; cdr3_nt: TGTGCCAGCAGGGATAGCGGAACCGGGGAGCTGTTTTTT; cdr3_aa: CASRDSGTGELFF
d_call: TRBD1; j_call: TRBJ2-7; v_call: TRBV2; clone_size: -; cdr3_nt: TGTGCCAGCACCCTCGGGACAGGACCCTACGAGCAGTACTTC; cdr3_aa: CASTLGTGPYEQYF
d_call: -; j_call: TRBJ1-6; v_call: TRBV13; clone_size: once; cdr3_nt: TGTGCCAGCAGCTTAGCCGGTAATACGAATTCACCCCTCCACTTT; cdr3_aa: CASSLAGNTNSPLHF
d_call: -; j_call: TRBJ2-1; v_call: TRBV21-1; clone_size: -; cdr3_nt: TGTGCCAGCAGCAAAGAGGGTACTAGCGGCTCCTACAATGAGCAGTTCTTC; cdr3_aa: CASSKEGTSGSYNEQFF
d_call: -; j_call: TRBJ2-1; v_call: TRBV6-5; clone_size: -; cdr3_nt: TGTGCCAGCAGTTACGGGGGCGGTCTGAGGGATGAGCAGTTCTTC; cdr3_aa: CASSYGGGLRDEQFF
d_call: -; j_call: TRBJ2-7; v_call: TRBV11-2; clone_size: -; cdr3_nt: TGTGCCAGCAGCTTAGTCGGCTACGAGCAGTACTTC; cdr3_aa: CASSLVGYEQYF
d_call: -; j_call: TRBJ2-2; v_call: TRBV7-2; clone_size: -; cdr3_nt: TGTGCCAGCAGCTTAGATCCTAGTGCGAACACCGGGGAGCTGTTTTTT; cdr3_aa: CASSLDPSANTGELFF
d_call: TRBD1; j_call: TRBJ2-7; v_call: TRBV7-3; clone_size: -; cdr3_nt: TGTGCCAGCAGCTTCGGGACAGGGACGTACGAGCAGTACTTC; cdr3_aa: CASSFGTGTYEQYF
d_call: TRBD2; j_call: TRBJ2-1; v_call: TRBV3-1/TRBV3-2; clone_size: -; cdr3_nt: TGTGCCAGCAGCAAAGCGGGACTAGCGGGTCCCAATGAGCAGTTCTTC; cdr3_aa: CASSKAGLAGPNEQFF
d_call: TRBD2; j_call: TRBJ2-1; v_call: TRBV4-2; clone_size: -; cdr3_nt: TGTGCCAGCAGCCAAATTAGACTAGCGGGAGATAATGAGCAGTTCTTC; cdr3_aa: CASSQIRLAGDNEQFF
d_call: -; j_call: TRBJ1-6; v_call: TRBV4-3; clone_size: -; cdr3_nt: TGCGCCAGCAGCCAAGATGACAGCAGAAATTCACCCCTCCACTTT; cdr3_aa: CASSQDDSRNSPLHF
d_call: -; j_call: TRBJ2-3; v_call: TRBV11-1; clone_size: -; cdr3_nt: TGTGCCAGCCCTCGACGGCGGCCGAGCACAGATACGCAGTATTTT; cdr3_aa: CASPRRRPSTDTQYF
d_call: TRBD2; j_call: TRBJ2-1; v_call: TRBV28; clone_size: -; cdr3_nt: TGTGCCAGCAGTCCGGGTGGTAGCGGGGGGGTCTATGAGCAGTTCTTC; cdr3_aa: CASSPGGSGGVYEQFF
d_call: TRBD1; j_call: TRBJ1-2; v_call: TRBV15; clone_size: few; cdr3_nt: TGTGCCACCAGCTCCCGGGACAGGGGGCGCTCTGGCTATGGCTACACCTTC; cdr3_aa: CATSSRDRGRSGYGYTF
d_call: -; j_call: TRBJ1-6; v_call: TRBV3-1/TRBV3-2; clone_size: -; cdr3_nt: TGTGCCAGCAGCGAACGGGGACAATATAATTCACCCCTCCACTTT; cdr3_aa: CASSERGQYNSPLHF
d_call: -; j_call: TRBJ1-6; v_call: TRBV28; clone_size: -; cdr3_nt: TGTGCCAGCAGTTTAATACGTCGGACAGCGAATTCACCCCTCCACTTT; cdr3_aa: CASSLIRRTANSPLHF
d_call: TRBD1; j_call: TRBJ1-1; v_call: TRBV5-1; clone_size: -; cdr3_nt: TGCGCCAGCAGCGGTACCGGGACAGGGGGGACTGAAGCTTTCTTT; cdr3_aa: CASSGTGTGGTEAFF
d_call: TRBD1; j_call: TRBJ1-5; v_call: TRBV19; clone_size: -; cdr3_nt: TGTGCCAGTAGAGAGAGATCCGGGACAGCGAGCAATCAGCCCCAGCATTTT; cdr3_aa: CASRERSGTASNQPQHF
d_call: -; j_call: TRBJ2-5; v_call: TRBV7-9; clone_size: -; cdr3_nt: TGTGCCAGCAGCCCCGGGAGCTACCAAGAGACCCAGTACTTC; cdr3_aa: CASSPGSYQETQYF
d_call: -; j_call: TRBJ2-3; v_call: TRBV2; clone_size: -; cdr3_nt: TGTGCCAGCAGTGCGATTGGAGGTACGCAGTATTTT; cdr3_aa: CASSAIGGTQYF
d_call: TRBD2; j_call: TRBJ2-5; v_call: TRBV9; clone_size: -; cdr3_nt: TGTGCCAGCAGCGCCCCGAAGCGGGGGGAAGAATTAGAGACCCAGTACTTC; cdr3_aa: CASSAPKRGEELETQYF
d_call: -; j_call: TRBJ1-1; v_call: TRBV19; clone_size: -; cdr3_nt: TGTGCCAGTAGTATCGTAGACACTGAAGCTTTCTTT; cdr3_aa: CASSIVDTEAFF
d_call: TRBD1; j_call: TRBJ2-5; v_call: TRBV4-3; clone_size: few; cdr3_nt: TGCGCCAGCAGCCAAGAATCGGGGACAGGGTCGGAGACCCAGTACTTC; cdr3_aa: CASSQESGTGSETQYF
d_call: TRBD1; j_call: TRBJ1-4; v_call: TRBV19; clone_size: -; cdr3_nt: TGTGCCAGTAAGGGCCAGGGGGATGAAAAACTGTTTTTT; cdr3_aa: CASKGQGDEKLFF
d_call: TRBD1; j_call: TRBJ2-1; v_call: TRBV10-2; clone_size: -; cdr3_nt: TGCGCCAGCAGTGGCCCATCACGACAGGGGGCGCGTTACAATGAGCAGTTCTTC; cdr3_aa: CASSGPSRQGARYNEQFF
d_call: -; j_call: TRBJ1-1; v_call: TRBV6-5; clone_size: -; cdr3_nt: TGTGCCAGCAGTTACTCGATTGTACCGGGCACTGAAGCTTTCTTT; cdr3_aa: CASSYSIVPGTEAFF
d_call: -; j_call: TRBJ1-2; v_call: TRBV11-2; clone_size: -; cdr3_nt: TGTGCCAGCAGCTTAGATGGGGGGGCAAGGAATGGCTACACCTTC; cdr3_aa: CASSLDGGARNGYTF
d_call: -; j_call: TRBJ2-1; v_call: TRBV9; clone_size: -; cdr3_nt: TGTGCCAGCACCAAATCTCTTGGGGCCGATGAGCAGTTCTTC; cdr3_aa: CASTKSLGADEQFF
d_call: TRBD1; j_call: TRBJ2-5; v_call: TRBV6-9; clone_size: -; cdr3_nt: TGTGCCAGCAGTTATTTGAACACAGGGGGCGCGGAGACCCAGTACTTC; cdr3_aa: CASSYLNTGGAETQYF
d_call: TRBD1; j_call: TRBJ1-6; v_call: TRBV2; clone_size: -; cdr3_nt: TGTGCCAGCGGCGCGGGGACAGATAATTCACCCCTCCACTTT; cdr3_aa: CASGAGTDNSPLHF
d_call: -; j_call: TRBJ1-5; v_call: TRBV3-1/TRBV3-2; clone_size: -; cdr3_nt: TGTGCCAGCAGCCATGGGGGGAACCAGCCCCAGCATTTT; cdr3_aa: CASSHGGNQPQHF
d_call: TRBD1; j_call: TRBJ1-6; v_call: TRBV7-8; clone_size: -; cdr3_nt: TGTGCATCCGGGGGACAGGGTCATTCACCCCTCCACTTT; cdr3_aa: CASGGQGHSPLHF
d_call: TRBD2; j_call: TRBJ2-1; v_call: TRBV12-5; clone_size: -; cdr3_nt: TGTGCTAGTGGACTAGCGGGAGGGCCGTCCTACAATGAGCAGTTCTTC; cdr3_aa: CASGLAGGPSYNEQFF
d_call: -; j_call: TRBJ1-6; v_call: TRBV28; clone_size: -; cdr3_nt: TGTGCCAGCAGCTACAGGGTTGGTGGTTCACCCCTCCACTTT; cdr3_aa: CASSYRVGGSPLHF